This passage covers 14 T cell receptor beta chains from one sample sequenced in a study of shared clonotypes between healthy human individuals. Sequencing was performed with immunoSEQ multiplex PCR; in TCRdb, only in-frame clones are kept and a portion is missing. The sample carries 450,000 to 500,000 clones, 78% recorded once. Sequencing input: PBMCs. These receptors all come from a woman aged 40 to 50 in good health. Some clones in this sample may be carry-over from other donors' samples.

The chain couples TRBV7-9 to TRBJ1-4; D is unresolved. CDR1 and CDR2 from the germline V gene are SEHNR and FQNEAQ (reference sequence). The CDR3 is made up of 18 amino acids. Deletions cut 1 base from V and 0 bases from J, with 15 bases between. The CDR3 DNA sequence: TGTGCCAGCAGCTTAGTGTGGGAGTACACTGCAACTAATGAAAAACTGTTTTTT. It codes for CASSLVWEYTATNEKLFF.

The J gene is TRBJ2-5, the V gene TRBV7-9; D is ambiguous. V lost 1 base, J lost 0 bases, and 6 bases lay in between. This CDR3 is built from 14 residues. Germline V gives CDR1 SEHNR, CDR2 FQNEAQ (reference sequence). CDR3 DNA sequence: TGTGCCAGCAGCTTAGGCTGGGACCAAGAGACCCAGTACTTC. Its translation is CASSLGWDQETQYF.

As for this clone: The same CDR3 can be traced to other DNA sequences in this sample. The genes are TRBV6-4 and TRBJ1-1, with 7 bases fitting TRBD1. This CDR3 comprises 14 residues. CDR1 MRHNA and CDR2 SNTAGT come from the germline V gene. J gave up 3 bases and V 6 bases, and 7 bases lay outside the gene matches. The CDR3, as DNA: TGTGCCAGCAGGGAGACAGGGAGAGACACTGAAGCTTTCTTT. Translating gives CASRETGRDTEAFF.

This chain connects TRBV27 to TRBJ2-5; 14 nucleotides match TRBD2. There are 17 residues in the CDR3. The trim removed 4 bases at V and 9 bases at J, leaving 13 bases unmatched. CDR1 is MNHEY and CDR2 is SMNVEV in the germline V gene (reference sequence). CDR3 loop: CASSSVTSGRAAGAQYF. The CDR3 bases are TGTGCCAGCAGTTCGGTGACTAGCGGGAGGGCAGCGGGGGCCCAGTACTTC.

DNA for the CDR3: TGTGCCAGCAGCCTCAGACTTCTTACTGACACAGATACGCAGTATTTT. It yields the protein CASSLRLLTDTDTQYF. The chain employs TRBV4-2 and TRBJ2-3, with no clear D. Germline V gene lookup returns CDR1 LGHNA and CDR2 YNFKEQ. V was pared by 4 bases and J by 2 bases, with 16 bases between. The CDR3 is made up of 16 amino acids.

This clone was found once. This rearrangement joins TRBV4-1 to TRBJ2-5; D is undetermined. The DNA end is a closer match to TRBJ2-7, so the J assignment may be wrong. The CDR3 length is 14 residues. Looked up from germline, CDR1 is MGHRA and CDR2 is YSYEKL. CDR3 in amino acids: CASSQERLLSEQYF. CDR3 in DNA: TGCGCCAGCAGCCAAGAGCGGCTTCTATCCGAGCAGTACTTC.

This chain links TRBV9 with TRBJ1-1, with 7 positions matching TRBD1. Losses at the gene ends were 3 bases for V and 4 bases for J; bases not matched to a gene: 9. Per germline, CDR1 SGDLS and CDR2 YYNGEE. This CDR3 region has 15 residues. Here the CDR3 reads CASSALPTGSTEAFF. For the CDR3, the DNA is TGTGCCAGCAGCGCCCTTCCGACAGGGAGCACTGAAGCTTTCTTT. Full variable domain (outside the CDR3, taken from reference TRBV9 and TRBJ1-1): DSGVTQTPKHLITATGQRVTLRCSPRSGDLSVYWYQQSLDQGLQFLIQYYNGEERAKGNILERFSAQQFPDLHSELNLSSLELGDSALYFCASSALPTGSTEAFFGQGTRLTVV.

The chain recombines TRBV5-1 with TRBJ2-1; TRBD1 aligns across 10 bases. The CDR3 sequence is 16 residues long. Germline V gives CDR1 SGHRS, CDR2 YFSETQ. V shed 0 bases, J shed 7 bases, and the junction held 7 bases outside the gene matches. The CDR3 loop reads CASSLGQGAPRNEQFF. In DNA, the CDR3 is TGCGCCAGCAGCTTGGGACAGGGGGCGCCGCGGAATGAGCAGTTCTTC.

This clone was detected a few times. V usage is TRBV2 and J usage is TRBJ2-3; TRBD1 might be the D (6 bases). Looked up from germline, CDR1 is SNHLY and CDR2 is FYNNEI. The CDR3 runs to 14 residues. Deletions cut 4 bases from V and 4 bases from J, with 12 bases between. CDR3 residues: CASSGGQAADTQYF. The CDR3 nucleotides read TGTGCCAGCAGTGGGGGGCAGGCAGCAGATACGCAGTATTTT.

DNA for the CDR3: TGTGCCTGGAGTGGGGGACGGGACACCGGGGAGCTGTTTTTT. Amino acid sequence: CAWSGGRDTGELFF. The J gene is TRBJ2-2, the V gene TRBV30; D may be TRBD1 or TRBD2 (5 bases each). V dropped 1 base and J dropped 3 bases, with 9 bases sitting between them. This CDR3 has 14 residues. Germline V CDR1 and CDR2: GTSNPN, SVGIG (reference sequence).

This sequence joins TRBV4-2 and TRBJ2-2, with D perhaps TRBD1 or TRBD2 (6 bases each). Per the germline V gene, CDR1 is LGHNA and CDR2 is YNFKEQ. CDR3 length: 16 residues. V was shortened by 4 bases and J by 1 base, with 13 bases between the two germline ends. This CDR3 is CASSPRAGQNTGELFF. The CDR3 DNA sequence: TGTGCCAGCAGCCCGAGGGCGGGACAGAACACCGGGGAGCTGTTTTTT.

The CDR3 DNA reads as TGTGCCAGCACCAAGGCCATCCTGGCTCGGGTAGACACTGAAGCTTTCTTT. It specifies CASTKAILARVDTEAFF. The V gene is TRBV2, the J gene TRBJ1-1, with unresolved D. The germline CDR1 and CDR2 sequences are SNHLY and FYNNEI. V was clipped by 7 bases and J by 3 bases, with 24 bases between them. The CDR3 consists of 17 residues.

In this sample, this clone turned up a few times. The chain couples TRBV7-2 to TRBJ2-7, with 7 bases that match TRBD1. The junction had 5 bases not matched to a gene; V was cut back by 5 bases and J by 1 base. Per germline, CDR1 SGHTA and CDR2 FQGNSA. This CDR3 region has 14 residues. The CDR3 DNA sequence: TGTGCCAGCAGCAGACAGGGTCCGTCCTACGAGCAGTACTTC. Amino acid sequence: CASSRQGPSYEQYF.

The chain employs TRBV5-8 and TRBJ2-4; TRBD2 aligns across 7 bases. In germline, CDR1 is SGHTS, CDR2 YDEGEE. The CDR3 spans 14 residues. With 5 bases clipped from V and 4 bases from J, the junction kept 6 bases outside the gene matches. The CDR3 sequence is CASSTWGGKNIQYF. CDR3 nucleotide sequence: TGTGCCAGCAGTACTTGGGGGGGGAAAAACATTCAGTACTTC.